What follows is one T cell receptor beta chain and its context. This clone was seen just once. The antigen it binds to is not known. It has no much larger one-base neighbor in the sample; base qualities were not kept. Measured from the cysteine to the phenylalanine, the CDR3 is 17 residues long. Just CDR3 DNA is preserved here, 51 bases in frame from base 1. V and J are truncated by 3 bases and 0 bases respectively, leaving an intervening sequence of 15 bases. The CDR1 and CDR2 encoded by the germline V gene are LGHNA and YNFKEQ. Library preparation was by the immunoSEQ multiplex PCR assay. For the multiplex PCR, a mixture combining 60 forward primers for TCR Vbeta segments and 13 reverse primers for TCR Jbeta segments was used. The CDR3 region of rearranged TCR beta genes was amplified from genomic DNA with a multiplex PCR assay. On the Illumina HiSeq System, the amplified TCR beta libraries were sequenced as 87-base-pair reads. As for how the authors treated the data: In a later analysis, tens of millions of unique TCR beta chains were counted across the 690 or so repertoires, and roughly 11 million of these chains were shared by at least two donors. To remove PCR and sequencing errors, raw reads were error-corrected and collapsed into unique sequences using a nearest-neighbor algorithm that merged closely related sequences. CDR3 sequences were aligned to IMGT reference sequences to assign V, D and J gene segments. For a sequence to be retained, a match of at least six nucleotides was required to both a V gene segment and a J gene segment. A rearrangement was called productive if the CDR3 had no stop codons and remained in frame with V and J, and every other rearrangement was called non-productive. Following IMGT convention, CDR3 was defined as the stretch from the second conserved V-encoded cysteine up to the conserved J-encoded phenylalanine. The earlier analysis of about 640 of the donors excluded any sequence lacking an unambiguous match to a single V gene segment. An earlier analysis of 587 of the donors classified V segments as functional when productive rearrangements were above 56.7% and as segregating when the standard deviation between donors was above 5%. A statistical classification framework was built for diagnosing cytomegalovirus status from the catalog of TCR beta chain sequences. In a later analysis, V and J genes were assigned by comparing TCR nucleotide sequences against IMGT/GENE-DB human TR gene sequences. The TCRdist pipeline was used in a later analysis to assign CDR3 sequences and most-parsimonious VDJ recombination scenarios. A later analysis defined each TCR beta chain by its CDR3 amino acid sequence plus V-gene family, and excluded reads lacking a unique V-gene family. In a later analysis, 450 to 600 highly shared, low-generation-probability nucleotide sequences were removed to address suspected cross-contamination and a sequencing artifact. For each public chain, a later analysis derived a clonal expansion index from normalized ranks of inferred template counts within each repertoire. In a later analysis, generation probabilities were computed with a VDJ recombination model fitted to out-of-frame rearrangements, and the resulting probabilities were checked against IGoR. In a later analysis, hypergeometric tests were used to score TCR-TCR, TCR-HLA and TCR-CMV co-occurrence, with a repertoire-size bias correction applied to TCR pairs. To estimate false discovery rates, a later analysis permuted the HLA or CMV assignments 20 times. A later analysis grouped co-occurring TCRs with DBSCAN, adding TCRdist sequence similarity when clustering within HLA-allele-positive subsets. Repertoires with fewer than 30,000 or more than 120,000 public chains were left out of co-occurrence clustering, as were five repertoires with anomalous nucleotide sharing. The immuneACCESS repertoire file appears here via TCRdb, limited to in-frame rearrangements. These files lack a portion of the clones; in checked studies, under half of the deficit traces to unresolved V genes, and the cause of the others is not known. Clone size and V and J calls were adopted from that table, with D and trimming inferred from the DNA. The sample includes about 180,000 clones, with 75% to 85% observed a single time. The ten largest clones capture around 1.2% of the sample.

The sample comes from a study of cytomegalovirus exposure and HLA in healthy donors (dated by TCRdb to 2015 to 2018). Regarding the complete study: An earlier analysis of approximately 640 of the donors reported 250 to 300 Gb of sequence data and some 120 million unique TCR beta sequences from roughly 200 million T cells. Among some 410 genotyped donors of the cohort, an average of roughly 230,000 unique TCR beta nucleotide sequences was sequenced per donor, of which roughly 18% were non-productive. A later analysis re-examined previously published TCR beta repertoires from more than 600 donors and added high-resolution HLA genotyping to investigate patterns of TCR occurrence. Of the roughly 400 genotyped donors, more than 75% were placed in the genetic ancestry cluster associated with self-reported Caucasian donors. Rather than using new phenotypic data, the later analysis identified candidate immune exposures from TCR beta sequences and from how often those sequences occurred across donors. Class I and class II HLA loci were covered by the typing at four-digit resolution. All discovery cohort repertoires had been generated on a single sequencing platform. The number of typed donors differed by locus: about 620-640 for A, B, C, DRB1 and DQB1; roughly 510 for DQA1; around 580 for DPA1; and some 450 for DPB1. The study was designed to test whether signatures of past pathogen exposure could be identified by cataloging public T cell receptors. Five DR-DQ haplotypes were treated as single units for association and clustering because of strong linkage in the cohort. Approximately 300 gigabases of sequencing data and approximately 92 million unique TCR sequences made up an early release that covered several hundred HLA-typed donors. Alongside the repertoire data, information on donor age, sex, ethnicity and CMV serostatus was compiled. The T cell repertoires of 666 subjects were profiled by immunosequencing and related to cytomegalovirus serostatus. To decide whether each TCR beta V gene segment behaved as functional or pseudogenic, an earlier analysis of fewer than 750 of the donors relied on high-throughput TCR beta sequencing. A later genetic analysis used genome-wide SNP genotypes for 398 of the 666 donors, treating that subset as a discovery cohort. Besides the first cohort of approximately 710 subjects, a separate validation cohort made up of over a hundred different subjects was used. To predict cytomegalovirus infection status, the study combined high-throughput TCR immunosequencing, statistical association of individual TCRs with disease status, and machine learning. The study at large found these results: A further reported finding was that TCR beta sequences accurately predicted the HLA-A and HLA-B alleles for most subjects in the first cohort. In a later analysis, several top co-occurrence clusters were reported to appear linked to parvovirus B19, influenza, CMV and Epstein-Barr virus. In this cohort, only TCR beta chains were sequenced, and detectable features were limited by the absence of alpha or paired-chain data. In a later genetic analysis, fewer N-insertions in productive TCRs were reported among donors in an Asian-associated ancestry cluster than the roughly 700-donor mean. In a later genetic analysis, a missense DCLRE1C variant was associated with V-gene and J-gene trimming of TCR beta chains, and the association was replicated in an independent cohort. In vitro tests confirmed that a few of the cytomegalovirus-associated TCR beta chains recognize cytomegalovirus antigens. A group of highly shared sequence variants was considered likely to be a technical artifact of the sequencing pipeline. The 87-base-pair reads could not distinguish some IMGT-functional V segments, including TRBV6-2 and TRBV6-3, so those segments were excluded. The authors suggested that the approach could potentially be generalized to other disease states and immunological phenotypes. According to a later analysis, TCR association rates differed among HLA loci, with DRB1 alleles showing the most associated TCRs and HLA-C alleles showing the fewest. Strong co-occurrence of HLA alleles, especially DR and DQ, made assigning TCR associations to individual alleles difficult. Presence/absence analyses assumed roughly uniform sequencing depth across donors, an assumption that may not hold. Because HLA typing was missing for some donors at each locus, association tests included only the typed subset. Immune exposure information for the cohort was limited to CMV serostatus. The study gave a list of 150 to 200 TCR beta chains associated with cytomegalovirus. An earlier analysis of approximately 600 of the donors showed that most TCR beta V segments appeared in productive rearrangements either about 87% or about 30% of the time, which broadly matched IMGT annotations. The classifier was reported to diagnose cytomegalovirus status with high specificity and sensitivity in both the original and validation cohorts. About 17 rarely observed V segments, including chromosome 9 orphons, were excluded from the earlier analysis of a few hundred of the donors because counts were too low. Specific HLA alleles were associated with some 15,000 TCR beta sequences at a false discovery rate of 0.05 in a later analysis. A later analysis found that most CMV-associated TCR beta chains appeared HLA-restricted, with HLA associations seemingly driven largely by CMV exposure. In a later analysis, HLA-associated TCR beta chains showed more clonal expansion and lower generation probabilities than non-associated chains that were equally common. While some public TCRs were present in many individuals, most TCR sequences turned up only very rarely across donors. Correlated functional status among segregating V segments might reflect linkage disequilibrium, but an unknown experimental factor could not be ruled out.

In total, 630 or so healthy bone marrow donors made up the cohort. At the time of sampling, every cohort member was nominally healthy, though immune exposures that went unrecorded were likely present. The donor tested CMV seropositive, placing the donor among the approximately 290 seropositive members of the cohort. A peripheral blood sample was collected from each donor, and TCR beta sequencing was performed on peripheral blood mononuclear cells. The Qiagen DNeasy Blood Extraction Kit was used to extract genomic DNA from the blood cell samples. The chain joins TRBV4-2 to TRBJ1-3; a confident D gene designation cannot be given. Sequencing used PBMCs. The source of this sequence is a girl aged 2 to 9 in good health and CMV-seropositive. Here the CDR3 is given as CASSQGDPGYSGNTIYF. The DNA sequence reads TGTGCCAGCAGCCAGGGCGATCCGGGGTACTCTGGAAACACCATATATTTT.